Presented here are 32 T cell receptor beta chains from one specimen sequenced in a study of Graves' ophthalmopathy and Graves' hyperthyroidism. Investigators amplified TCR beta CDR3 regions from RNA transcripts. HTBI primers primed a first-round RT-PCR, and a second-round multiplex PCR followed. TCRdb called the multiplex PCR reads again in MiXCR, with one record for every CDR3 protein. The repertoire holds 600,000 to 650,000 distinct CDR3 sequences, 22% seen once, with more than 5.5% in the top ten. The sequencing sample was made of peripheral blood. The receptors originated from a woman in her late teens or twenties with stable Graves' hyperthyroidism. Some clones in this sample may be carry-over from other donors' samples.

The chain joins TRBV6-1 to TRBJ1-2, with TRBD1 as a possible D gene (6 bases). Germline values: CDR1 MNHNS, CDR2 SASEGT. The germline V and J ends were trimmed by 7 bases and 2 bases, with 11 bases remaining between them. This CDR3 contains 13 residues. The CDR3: CASMGGANYGYTF. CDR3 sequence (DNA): TGTGCCAGCATGGGGGGGGCAAACTATGGCTACACCTTC.

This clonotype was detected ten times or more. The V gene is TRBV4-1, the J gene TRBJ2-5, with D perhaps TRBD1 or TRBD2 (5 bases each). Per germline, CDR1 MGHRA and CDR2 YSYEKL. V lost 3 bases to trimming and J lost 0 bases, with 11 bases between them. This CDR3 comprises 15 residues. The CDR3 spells CASSQTGPNQETQYF. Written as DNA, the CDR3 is TGCGCCAGCAGCCAGACGGGACCGAACCAAGAGACCCAGTACTTC.

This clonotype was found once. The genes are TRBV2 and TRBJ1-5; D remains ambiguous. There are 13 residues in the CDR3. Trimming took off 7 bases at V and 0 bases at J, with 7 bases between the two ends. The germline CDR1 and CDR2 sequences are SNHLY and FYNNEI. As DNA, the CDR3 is TGTGCCAGCAAAGGCTATAGCAATCAGCCCCAGCATTTT. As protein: CASKGYSNQPQHF.

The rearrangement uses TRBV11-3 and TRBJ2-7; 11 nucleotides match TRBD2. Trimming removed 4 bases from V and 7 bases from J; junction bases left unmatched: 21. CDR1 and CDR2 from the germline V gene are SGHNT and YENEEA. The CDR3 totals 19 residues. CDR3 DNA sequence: TGTGCCAGCAGCTCGACAGGGGCCCGGACTAGCGGGCTCCCTCGGGAGCAGTACTTC. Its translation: CASSSTGARTSGLPREQYF. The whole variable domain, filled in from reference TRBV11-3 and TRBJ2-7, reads EAGVVQSPRYKIIEKKQPVAFWCNPISGHNTLYWYLQNLGQGPELLIRYENEEAVDDSQLPKDRFSAERLKGVDSTLKIQPAELGDSAVYLCASSSTGARTSGLPREQYFGPGTRLTVT.

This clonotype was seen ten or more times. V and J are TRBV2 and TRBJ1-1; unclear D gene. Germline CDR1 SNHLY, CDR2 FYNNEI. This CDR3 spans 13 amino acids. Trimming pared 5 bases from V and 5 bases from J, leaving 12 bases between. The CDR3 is CASSLKRVTEAFF. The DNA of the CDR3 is TGTGCCAGCAGTCTAAAAAGGGTGACTGAAGCTTTCTTT.

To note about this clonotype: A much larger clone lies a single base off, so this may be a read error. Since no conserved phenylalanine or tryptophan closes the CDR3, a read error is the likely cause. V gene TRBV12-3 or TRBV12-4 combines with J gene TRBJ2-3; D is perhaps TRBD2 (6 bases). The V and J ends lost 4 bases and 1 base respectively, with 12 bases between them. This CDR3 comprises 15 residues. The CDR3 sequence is CASSSIRLGTDTQYC. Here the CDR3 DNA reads TGTGCCAGCAGTTCCATCCGACTAGGCACAGATACGCAGTATTGT.

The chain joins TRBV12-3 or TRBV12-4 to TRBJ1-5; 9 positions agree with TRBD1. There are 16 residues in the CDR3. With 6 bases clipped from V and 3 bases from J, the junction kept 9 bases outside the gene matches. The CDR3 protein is CASREGTGRDNQPQHF. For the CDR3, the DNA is TGTGCCAGCAGGGAAGGGACAGGGAGGGACAATCAGCCCCAGCATTTT.

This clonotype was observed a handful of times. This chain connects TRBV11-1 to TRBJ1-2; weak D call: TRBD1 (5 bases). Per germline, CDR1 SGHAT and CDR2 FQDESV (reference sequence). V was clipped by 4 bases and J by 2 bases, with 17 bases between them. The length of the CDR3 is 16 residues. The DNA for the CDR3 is TGTGCCAGCAGCTACCTAGACAGCAGGGCGAACTATGGCTACACCTTC. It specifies CASSYLDSRANYGYTF.

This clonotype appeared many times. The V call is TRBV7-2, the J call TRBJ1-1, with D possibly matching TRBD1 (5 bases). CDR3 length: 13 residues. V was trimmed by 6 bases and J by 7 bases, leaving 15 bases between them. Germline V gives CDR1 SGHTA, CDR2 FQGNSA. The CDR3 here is CASRIQVMNEAFF. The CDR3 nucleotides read TGTGCCAGCAGAATACAGGTCATGAATGAAGCTTTCTTT.

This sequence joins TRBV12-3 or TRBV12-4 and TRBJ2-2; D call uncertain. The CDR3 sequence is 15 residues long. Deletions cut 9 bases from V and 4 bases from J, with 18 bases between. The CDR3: CASVAGPGGTGELFF. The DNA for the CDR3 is TGTGCCAGTGTGGCTGGGCCGGGTGGCACCGGGGAGCTGTTTTTT.

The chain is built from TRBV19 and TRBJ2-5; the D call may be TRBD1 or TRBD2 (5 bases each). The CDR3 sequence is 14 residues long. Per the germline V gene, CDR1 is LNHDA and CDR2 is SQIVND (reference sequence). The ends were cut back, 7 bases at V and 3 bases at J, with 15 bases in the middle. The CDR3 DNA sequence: TGTGCCAGTACCAAGGGACCGAGCAAAGAGACCCAGTACTTC. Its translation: CASTKGPSKETQYF.

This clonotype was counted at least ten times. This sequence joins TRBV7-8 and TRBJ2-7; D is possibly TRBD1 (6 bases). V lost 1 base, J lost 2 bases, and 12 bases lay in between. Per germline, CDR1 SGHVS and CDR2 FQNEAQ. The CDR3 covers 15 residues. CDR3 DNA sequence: TGTGCCAGCAGCTTAGAAGCACAGGGTACCTACGAGCAGTACTTC. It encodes CASSLEAQGTYEQYF.

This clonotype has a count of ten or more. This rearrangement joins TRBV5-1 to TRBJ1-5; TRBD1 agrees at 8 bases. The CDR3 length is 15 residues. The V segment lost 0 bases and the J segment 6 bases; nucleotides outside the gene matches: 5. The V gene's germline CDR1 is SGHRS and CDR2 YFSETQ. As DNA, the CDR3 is TGCGCCAGCAGCTTGGAAGGACAGGGAACTCAGCCCCAGCATTTT. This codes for CASSLEGQGTQPQHF.

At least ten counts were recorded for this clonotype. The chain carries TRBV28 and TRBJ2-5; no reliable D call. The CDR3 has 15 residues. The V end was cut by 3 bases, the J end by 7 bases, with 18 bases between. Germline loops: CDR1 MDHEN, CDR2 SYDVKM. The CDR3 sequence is CASSFLDRKSGTQYF. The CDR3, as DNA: TGTGCCAGCAGTTTCCTAGACCGCAAATCAGGGACCCAGTACTTC.

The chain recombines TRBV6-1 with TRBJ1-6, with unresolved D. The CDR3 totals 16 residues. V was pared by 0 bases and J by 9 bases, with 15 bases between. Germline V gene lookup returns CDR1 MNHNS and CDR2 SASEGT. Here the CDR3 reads CASSEALGQPGSPLHF. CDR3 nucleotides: TGTGCCAGCAGTGAAGCGCTTGGGCAGCCAGGTTCACCCCTCCACTTT.

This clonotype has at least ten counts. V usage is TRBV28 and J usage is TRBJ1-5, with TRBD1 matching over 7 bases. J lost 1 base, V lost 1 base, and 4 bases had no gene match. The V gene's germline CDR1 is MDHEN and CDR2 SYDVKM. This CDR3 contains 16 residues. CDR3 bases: TGTGCCAGCAGTTTATTCCCGACAGGGAGCAATCAGCCCCAGCATTTT. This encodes CASSLFPTGSNQPQHF.

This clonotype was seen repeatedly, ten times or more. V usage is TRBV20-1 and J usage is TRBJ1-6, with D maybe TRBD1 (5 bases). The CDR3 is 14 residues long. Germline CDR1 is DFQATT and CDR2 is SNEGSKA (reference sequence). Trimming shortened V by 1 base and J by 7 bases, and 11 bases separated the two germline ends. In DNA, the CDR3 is TGCAGTGCTAGAGCGGGCAGGGAGAATTCACCCCTCCACTTT. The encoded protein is CSARAGRENSPLHF.

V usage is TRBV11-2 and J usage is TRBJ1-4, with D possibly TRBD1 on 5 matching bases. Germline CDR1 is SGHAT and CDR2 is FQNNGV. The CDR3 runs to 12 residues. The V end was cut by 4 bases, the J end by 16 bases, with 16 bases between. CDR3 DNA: TGTGCCAGCAGCTCTTCAACGGGGGTACCGTTTTTT. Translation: CASSSSTGVPFF. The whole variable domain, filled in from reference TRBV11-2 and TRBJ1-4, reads EAGVAQSPRYKIIEKRQSVAFWCNPISGHATLYWYQQILGQGPKLLIQFQNNGVVDDSQLPKDRFSAERLKGVDSTLKIQPAKLEDSAVYLCASSSSTGVPFFGSGTQLSVL.

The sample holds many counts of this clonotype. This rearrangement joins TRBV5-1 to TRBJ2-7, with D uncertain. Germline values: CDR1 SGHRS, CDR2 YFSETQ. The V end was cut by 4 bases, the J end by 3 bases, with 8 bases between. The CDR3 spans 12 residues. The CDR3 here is CASSGNNYEQYF. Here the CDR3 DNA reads TGCGCCAGCAGCGGGAACAACTACGAGCAGTACTTC.

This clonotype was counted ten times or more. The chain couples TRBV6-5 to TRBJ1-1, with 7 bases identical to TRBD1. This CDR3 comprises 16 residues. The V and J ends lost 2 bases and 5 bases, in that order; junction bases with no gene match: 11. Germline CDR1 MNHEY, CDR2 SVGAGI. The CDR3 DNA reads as TGTGCCAGCAGTTACCCCTCGAGACAGGGTGATACTGAAGCTTTCTTT. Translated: CASSYPSRQGDTEAFF.

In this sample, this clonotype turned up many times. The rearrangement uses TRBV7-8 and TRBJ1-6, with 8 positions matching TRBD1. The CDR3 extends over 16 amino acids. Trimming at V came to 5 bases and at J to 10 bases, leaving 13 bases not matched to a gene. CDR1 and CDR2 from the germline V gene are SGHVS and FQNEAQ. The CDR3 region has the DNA TGTGCCAGCAGCCCAACAGGACAGGGTAGTTACTCACCCCTCCACTTT. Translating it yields CASSPTGQGSYSPLHF.

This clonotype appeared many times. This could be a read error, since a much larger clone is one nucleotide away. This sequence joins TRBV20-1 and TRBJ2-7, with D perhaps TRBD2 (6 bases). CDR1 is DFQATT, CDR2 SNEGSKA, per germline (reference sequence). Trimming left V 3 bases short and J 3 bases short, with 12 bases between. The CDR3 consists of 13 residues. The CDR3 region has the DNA TGCAGTGCTAGGGAACTAGCTGGCTACGAGCAGTACGTC. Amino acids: CSARELAGYEQYV.

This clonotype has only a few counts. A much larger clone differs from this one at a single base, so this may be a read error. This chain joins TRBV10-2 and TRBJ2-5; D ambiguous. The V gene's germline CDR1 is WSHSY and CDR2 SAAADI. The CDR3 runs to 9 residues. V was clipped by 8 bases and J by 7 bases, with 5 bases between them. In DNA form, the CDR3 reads TGCGCCAGCCTAGGGACCCAGTACTTC. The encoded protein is CASLGTQYF.

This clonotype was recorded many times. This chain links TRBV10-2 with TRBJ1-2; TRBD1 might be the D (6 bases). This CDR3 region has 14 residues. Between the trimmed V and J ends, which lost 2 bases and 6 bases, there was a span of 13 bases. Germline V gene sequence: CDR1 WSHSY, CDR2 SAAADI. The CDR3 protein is CASSEAGQSNGYTF. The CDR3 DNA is TGCGCCAGCAGTGAGGCAGGACAGAGTAATGGCTACACCTTC.

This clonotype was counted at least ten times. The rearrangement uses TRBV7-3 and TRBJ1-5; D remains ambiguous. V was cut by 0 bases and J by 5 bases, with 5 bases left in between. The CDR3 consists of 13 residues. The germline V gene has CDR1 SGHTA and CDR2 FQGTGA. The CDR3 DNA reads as TGTGCCAGCAGCTTAACTGCAGATCAGCCCCAGCATTTT. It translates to CASSLTADQPQHF. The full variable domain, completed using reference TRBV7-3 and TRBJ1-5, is GAGVSQTPSNKVTEKGKYVELRCDPISGHTALYWYRQSLGQGPEFLIYFQGTGAADDSGLPNDRFFAVRPEGSVSTLKIQRTERGDSAVYLCASSLTADQPQHFGDGTRLSIL.

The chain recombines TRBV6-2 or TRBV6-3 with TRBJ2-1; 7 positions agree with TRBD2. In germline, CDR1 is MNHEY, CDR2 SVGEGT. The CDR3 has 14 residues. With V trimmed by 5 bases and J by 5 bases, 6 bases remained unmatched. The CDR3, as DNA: TGTGCCAGCAGTGACCGGGACTATGACAATGAGCAGTTCTTC. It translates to CASSDRDYDNEQFF.

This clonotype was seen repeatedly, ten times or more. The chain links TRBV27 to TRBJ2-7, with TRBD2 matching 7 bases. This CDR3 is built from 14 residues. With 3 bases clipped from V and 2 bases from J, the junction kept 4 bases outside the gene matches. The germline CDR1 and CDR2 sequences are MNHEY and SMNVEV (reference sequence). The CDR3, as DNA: TGTGCCAGCAGTTTCTCTAGCGGACCCTACGAGCAGTACTTC. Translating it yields CASSFSSGPYEQYF.

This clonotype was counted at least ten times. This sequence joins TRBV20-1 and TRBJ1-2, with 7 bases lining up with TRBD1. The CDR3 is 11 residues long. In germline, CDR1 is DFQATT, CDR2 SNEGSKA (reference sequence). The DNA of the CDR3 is TGCAAACCGGGACAGAGCTATGGCTACACCTTC. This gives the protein CKPGQSYGYTF.

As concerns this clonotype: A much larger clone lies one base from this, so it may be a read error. CDR3 sequence reads: CASSGGRAETQYF. The DNA of the CDR3 is TGTGCCAGCAGCGGCGGGAGGGCGGAGACCCAGTACTTC. This chain uses TRBV9 with TRBJ2-5; 9 bases align to TRBD2. The J segment lost 5 bases and the V segment lost 3 bases, leaving 2 bases of the junction unmatched. Per germline, CDR1 SGDLS and CDR2 YYNGEE. The CDR3 has 13 amino acids.

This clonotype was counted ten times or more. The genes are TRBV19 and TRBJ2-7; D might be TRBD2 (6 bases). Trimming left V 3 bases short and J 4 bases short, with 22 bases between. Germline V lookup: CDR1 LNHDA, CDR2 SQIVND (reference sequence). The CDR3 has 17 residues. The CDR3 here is CASSIGLVWTTTYEQYF. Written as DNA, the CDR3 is TGTGCCAGTAGTATTGGGCTTGTTTGGACTACCACTTACGAGCAGTACTTC.

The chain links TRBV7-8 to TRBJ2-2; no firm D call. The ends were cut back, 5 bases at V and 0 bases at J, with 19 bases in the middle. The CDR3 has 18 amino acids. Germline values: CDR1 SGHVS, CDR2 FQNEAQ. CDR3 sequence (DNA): TGTGCCAGCAGCCCCGTTATAGGACGTGCGTCGAACACCGGGGAGCTGTTTTTT. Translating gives CASSPVIGRASNTGELFF.

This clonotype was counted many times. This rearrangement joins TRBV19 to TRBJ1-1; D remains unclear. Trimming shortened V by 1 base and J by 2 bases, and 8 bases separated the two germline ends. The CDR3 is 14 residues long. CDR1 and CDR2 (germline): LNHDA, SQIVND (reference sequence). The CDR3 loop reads CASSIGGFNTEAFF. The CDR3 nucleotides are TGTGCCAGTAGTATAGGGGGATTTAACACTGAAGCTTTCTTT.